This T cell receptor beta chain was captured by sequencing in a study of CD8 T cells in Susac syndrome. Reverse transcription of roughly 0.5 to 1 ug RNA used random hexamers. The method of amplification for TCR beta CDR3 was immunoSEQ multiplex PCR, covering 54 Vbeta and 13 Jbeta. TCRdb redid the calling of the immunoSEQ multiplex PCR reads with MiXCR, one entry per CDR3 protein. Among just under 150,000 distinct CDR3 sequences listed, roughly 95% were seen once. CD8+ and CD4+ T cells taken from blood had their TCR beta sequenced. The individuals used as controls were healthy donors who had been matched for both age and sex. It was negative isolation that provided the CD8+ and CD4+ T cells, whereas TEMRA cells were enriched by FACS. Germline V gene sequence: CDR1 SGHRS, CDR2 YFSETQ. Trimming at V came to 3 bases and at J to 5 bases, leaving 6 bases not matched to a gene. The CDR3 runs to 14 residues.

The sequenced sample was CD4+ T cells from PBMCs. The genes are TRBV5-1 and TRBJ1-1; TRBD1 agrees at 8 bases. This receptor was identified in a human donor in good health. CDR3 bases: TGCGCCAGCAGCTGGCAGGGGGCGCGTACTGAAGCTTTCTTT. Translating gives CASSWQGARTEAFF.